What follows is one T cell receptor beta chain and its context. The specificity of this receptor is unknown. Qualities for individual bases were not recorded, and no much larger clone is one base off. The CDR3 goes from the cysteine to the phenylalanine over 14 residues. Of all the DNA, just the CDR3 is kept, 42 bases in frame from base 1. From the germline V gene, CDR1 is ENHRY and CDR2 is SYGVKD. V is trimmed back by 6 bases and J by 2 bases, and the junction contains 1 base that no gene match accounts for. The data stem from a study of cytomegalovirus exposure and HLA in healthy donors (TCRdb year 2017). A note on the overall study: In an earlier analysis of around 540 of the donors, approximately 300 Gb of sequence data and about 110 million unique TCR beta sequences from about 190 million T cells were reported. An early release that covered more than 550 HLA-typed donors contained around 330 gigabases of sequencing data and tens of millions of unique TCR sequences. Among the roughly 380 genotyped donors, approximately 82% belonged to the genetic ancestry cluster associated with self-reported Caucasian donors. The study aimed to test whether cataloging public T cell receptors could reveal signatures of past pathogen exposure. Using immunosequencing, the study profiled T cell repertoires from approximately 700 subjects and related those repertoires to cytomegalovirus serostatus. Besides the first cohort of about 730 subjects, a separate validation cohort made up of 120 different subjects was used. High-throughput TCR immunosequencing, statistical association of individual TCRs with disease status, and machine learning were combined to predict cytomegalovirus infection status. A later analysis re-analyzed previously published TCR beta repertoires from 666 donors and added high-resolution HLA genotyping to study TCR occurrence patterns. In the later analysis, no new phenotypic data were used to find candidate immune exposures; instead, reliance was placed on TCR beta sequences and their occurrence across donors. An earlier analysis of several hundred of the donors applied high-throughput TCR beta sequencing to assess whether each TCR beta V gene segment acted as functional or pseudogenic. Alongside the repertoire data, information on donor age, sex, ethnicity and CMV serostatus was compiled. Genome-wide SNP genotypes for about 60% of the 666 donors were used in a later genetic analysis, which treated that subset as a discovery cohort. Every discovery cohort repertoire had been produced on one sequencing platform. Class I and class II HLA loci were covered by the typing at four-digit resolution. Typing coverage varied by locus: roughly 629-640 donors for A, B, C, DRB1 and DQB1; roughly 520 for DQA1; more than 600 for DPA1; 450 to 480 for DPB1. Because of strong linkage in the cohort, five DR-DQ haplotypes were treated as single units for association and clustering. Among roughly 400 genotyped donors of the cohort, an average of around 250,000 unique TCR beta nucleotide sequences was sequenced per donor, of which roughly 17% were non-productive.

Points the paper makes about the study in general: According to a later analysis, TCR association rates differed among HLA loci, with DRB1 alleles showing the most associated TCRs and HLA-C alleles showing the fewest. Linkage disequilibrium might explain the correlated functional status among segregating V segments, but an unknown experimental factor could not be excluded. Roughly uniform sequencing depth across donors was assumed in presence/absence analyses, although this assumption may not hold. When HLA alleles, especially DR and DQ, strongly co-occurred, TCR associations were difficult to assign to individual alleles. A cluster of highly shared sequence variants was judged likely to represent a technical artifact of the sequencing pipeline. A later analysis found that most CMV-associated TCR beta chains appeared HLA-restricted, with HLA associations seemingly driven largely by CMV exposure. A further reported finding was that TCR beta sequences accurately predicted the HLA-A and HLA-B alleles for most subjects in the first cohort. Immune exposure information for the cohort was limited to CMV serostatus. Because HLA typing was missing for some donors at each locus, association tests included only the typed subset. The study listed 150 to 200 TCR beta chains as associated with cytomegalovirus. An association between a missense DCLRE1C variant and V-gene and J-gene trimming of TCR beta chains was found in a later genetic analysis and replicated in an independent cohort. Over 15 rarely observed V segments, including chromosome 9 orphons, were excluded from the earlier analysis of several hundred of the donors because counts were too low. Some IMGT-functional V segments, including TRBV6-2 and TRBV6-3, could not be told apart with the 87-base-pair reads, so those segments were excluded. In a later analysis, several top co-occurrence clusters were reported to appear linked to parvovirus B19, influenza, CMV and Epstein-Barr virus. Only TCR beta chains were sequenced in this cohort, and the absence of alpha or paired-chain data limited detectable features. An earlier analysis of approximately 590 of the donors showed that most TCR beta V segments appeared in productive rearrangements either about 87% or about 30% of the time, which broadly matched IMGT annotations. The classifier was reported to diagnose cytomegalovirus status with high specificity and sensitivity in both the original cohort and the validation cohort. A later genetic analysis reported fewer N-insertions in productive TCRs among donors in an Asian-associated ancestry cluster than the approximately 670-donor mean. Across donors, most TCR sequences were observed very rarely, whereas some public TCRs were present in many individuals. According to the authors, the approach could potentially be generalized to other disease states and immunological phenotypes. At a false discovery rate of 0.05, a later analysis linked 16,951 TCR beta sequences to specific HLA alleles. In a later analysis, HLA-associated TCR beta chains showed more clonal expansion and lower generation probabilities than non-associated chains that were equally common. Three of the identified cytomegalovirus-associated TCR beta chains were confirmed in vitro to be specific for cytomegalovirus antigens.

The cohort consisted of fewer than 700 healthy bone marrow donors. All cohort members were sampled while nominally healthy, although unrecorded immune exposures were likely present. The donor was CMV seronegative and was included in the group of approximately 350 seronegative cohort members. A peripheral blood sample was provided by each donor, and peripheral blood mononuclear cells were used for TCR beta sequencing. Genomic DNA extraction from the blood cell samples was performed with the Qiagen DNeasy Blood Extraction Kit. The library came from the immunoSEQ multiplex PCR assay. For the multiplex PCR, a mixture combining 60 forward primers for TCR Vbeta segments and 13 reverse primers for TCR Jbeta segments was used. The CDR3 region of rearranged TCR beta genes was amplified from genomic DNA by a multiplex PCR assay. Amplified TCR beta libraries were sequenced as 87-base-pair reads on the Illumina HiSeq System. Concerning the study's data processing: A later analysis counted about 80 million unique TCR beta chains across the 666 repertoires, and around 9.9 million of these chains were shared by at least two donors. To remove PCR and sequencing errors, raw reads were error-corrected and collapsed into unique sequences using a nearest-neighbor algorithm that merged closely related sequences. To assign V, D and J gene segments, CDR3 sequences were aligned to IMGT reference sequences. For a sequence to be retained, a match of at least six nucleotides was required to both a V gene segment and a J gene segment. Rearrangements were classified as productive when the CDR3 lacked stop codons and remained in frame with V and J, and all other rearrangements were classified as non-productive. CDR3 was defined by IMGT convention, running from the second conserved V-encoded cysteine to the conserved J-encoded phenylalanine. The earlier analysis of 450 to 750 of the donors excluded any sequence lacking an unambiguous match to a single V gene segment. An earlier analysis of several hundred of the donors classified V segments as functional when productive rearrangements were above 56.7% and as segregating when the standard deviation between donors was above 5%. To diagnose cytomegalovirus status from the catalog of TCR beta chain sequences, a statistical classification framework was built. A later analysis assigned V and J genes by comparing TCR nucleotide sequences with IMGT/GENE-DB human TR gene sequences. In a later analysis, CDR3 sequences and most-parsimonious VDJ recombination scenarios were assigned using the TCRdist pipeline. A later analysis defined each TCR beta chain by its CDR3 amino acid sequence plus V-gene family, and excluded reads lacking a unique V-gene family. To address suspected cross-contamination and a sequencing artifact, a later analysis removed a few hundred highly shared, low-generation-probability nucleotide sequences. In a later analysis, a clonal expansion index for each public chain was calculated from normalized within-repertoire ranks of inferred template counts. In a later analysis, generation probabilities were computed using a VDJ recombination model fitted to out-of-frame rearrangements, and the results were checked against IGoR. Hypergeometric tests were used in a later analysis to score TCR-TCR, TCR-HLA and TCR-CMV co-occurrence, with a repertoire-size bias correction applied to the TCR pairs. False discovery rates were estimated in a later analysis by permuting HLA or CMV assignments 20 times. In a later analysis, co-occurring TCRs were grouped with DBSCAN, and TCRdist sequence similarity was added when clustering was performed within HLA-allele-positive subsets. For co-occurrence clustering, repertoires with fewer than 30,000 or more than 120,000 public chains were excluded, along with several repertoires with anomalous nucleotide sharing. TCRdb retrieved this table from immuneACCESS and kept in-frame rearrangements only. Not all clones are present; in checked studies, unresolved V genes account for under half, and no reason is known for the remainder. That table supplies the V and J calls and clone size; D and trimming were determined from the DNA. Within this sample are fewer than 200,000 clones, with 70% to 80% of them counted one time only. Of the sample, approximately 1.4% is held by the ten largest clones.

The receptor's source is a man aged 55 to 70 in good health and CMV-seronegative. The sample was PBMCs. The sequence joins TRBV10-3 to TRBJ1-5, and TRBD1 matches 10 of the central bases. At the DNA level, the sequence is TGTGCCATCAGGGGGACAGGGGGCAATCAGCCCCAGCATTTT. This codes for CAIRGTGGNQPQHF.